Listed here are 10 T cell receptor beta chains from one sample, sequenced in a study of neurological immune-mediated disorders. Time point indicated: longitudinal time-point 2. TCRdb used MiXCR to reprocess the 5' RACE reads, holding one entry per CDR3 protein. This table holds about 60,000 distinct CDR3 sequences, less than 10% found once. Sequencing was carried out using PBMCs. The receptors come from a man aged 25-45 years in good health.

This clonotype was detected many times. The V call is TRBV10-3, the J call TRBJ2-5; possibly TRBD2 for D (6 bases). The V and J ends lost 4 bases and 5 bases respectively, with 17 bases between them. The CDR3 is 15 residues long. Germline V gene lookup returns CDR1 ENHRY and CDR2 SYGVKD. For the CDR3, the DNA is TGTGCCATCAGTGCCTCCGGGCCCAGCGGGGAGACCCAGTACTTC. Translating gives CAISASGPSGETQYF.

This clonotype was counted ten times or more. CDR3 bases: TGTGCCAGCAGCGTAGGACAGGAGGGGCGCGAGCAGTACTTC. This encodes CASSVGQEGREQYF. The chain recombines TRBV9 with TRBJ2-7, with D possibly called TRBD1 or TRBD2 (6 bases each). The V end was cut by 0 bases, the J end by 6 bases, with 13 bases between. The CDR3 totals 14 residues. Germline values: CDR1 SGDLS, CDR2 YYNGEE.

This clonotype was seen ten or more times. The rearrangement uses TRBV9 and TRBJ1-1; perhaps TRBD1 as D (5 bases). With 1 base removed from V and 1 base from J, the gap between germline ends came to 14 bases. CDR1 and CDR2 from the germline V gene are SGDLS and YYNGEE. This CDR3 spans 16 amino acids. The CDR3 reads CASSVHDSPRNTEAFF. For the CDR3, the DNA is TGTGCCAGCAGCGTACACGACAGCCCGAGGAACACTGAAGCTTTCTTT.

This clonotype was found many times. The V call is TRBV5-1, the J call TRBJ2-2, with TRBD1 identical over 7 bases. The CDR3 has 16 residues. V trimming: 4 bases; J trimming: 4 bases; junction bases outside the gene matches: 10. Germline V gene data show CDR1 as SGHRS and CDR2 as YFSETQ. The CDR3 DNA reads as TGCGCCAGCAGCGATCTCCGGGACAGCATCACCGGGGAGCTGTTTTTT. As protein: CASSDLRDSITGELFF.

The sample holds many counts of this clonotype. The rearrangement joins TRBV10-3 to TRBJ2-1; D gene unclear. CDR1 and CDR2 from the germline V gene are ENHRY and SYGVKD. This CDR3 region has 12 residues. V was cut by 0 bases and J by 13 bases, with 10 bases left in between. The CDR3 DNA follows: TGTGCCATCAGTGAGTCTGCGACAAACCAGTTCTTC. As protein: CAISESATNQFF.

The rearrangement links TRBV2 to TRBJ1-1, with no clear D. CDR3 length: 15 amino acids. The V end lost 1 base, the J end lost 5 bases, and 14 bases lay between the germline ends. Per germline, CDR1 SNHLY and CDR2 FYNNEI. The CDR3 sequence: CASSEGVRGGTEAFF. CDR3 nucleotide sequence: TGTGCCAGCAGTGAAGGGGTCCGCGGTGGAACTGAAGCTTTCTTT.

The rearrangement links TRBV7-3 to TRBJ2-2; tentatively, D is TRBD1 or TRBD2 (5 bases each). Germline V gene data show CDR1 as SGHTA and CDR2 as FQGTGA. The CDR3 length is 15 residues. Between the trimmed V and J ends, which lost 7 bases and 1 base, there was a span of 13 bases. The CDR3 region has the DNA TGTGCCAGCACCCTCGGGGCAGGGAACACCGGGGAGCTGTTTTTT. This codes for CASTLGAGNTGELFF.

For this clonotype: This may arise from a read error, as a much more abundant clone is one base away. This chain connects TRBV7-2 to TRBJ2-4; the match to TRBD1 covers 10 bases. This CDR3 contains 14 residues. Germline V gene lookup returns CDR1 SGHTA and CDR2 FQGNSA. CDR3 residues: CASSFRQGANIQNF. In DNA form, the CDR3 reads TGTGCCAGCAGCTTTCGACAGGGGGCGAACATTCAGAACTTC.

In this sample, this clonotype turned up many times. The junction shows a germline mismatch at one end, possibly a read error. The chain joins TRBV5-6 to TRBJ2-4; 7 positions agree with TRBD2. CDR1 and CDR2 from the germline V gene are SGHDT and YYEEEE. The CDR3 totals 14 residues. The CDR3 loop is CASSLREGKDIQYF. Written as DNA, the CDR3 is TGTGCCAGCAGCTTGAGGGAGGGCAAAGACATTCAGTACTTC. Full variable domain (outside the CDR3, taken from reference TRBV5-6 and TRBJ2-4): DAGVTQSPTHLIKTRGQQVTLRCSPKSGHDTVSWYQQALGQGPQFIFQYYEEEERQRGNFPDRFSGHQFPNYSSELNVNALLLGDSALYLCASSLREGKDIQYFGAGTRLSVL.

This clonotype appeared many times. The chain uses TRBV5-1 and TRBJ2-1, with 9 bases identical to TRBD2. CDR1 and CDR2 from the germline V gene are SGHRS and YFSETQ. The CDR3 is made up of 18 amino acids. Trimming took 0 bases from V and 4 from J; bases not matched to a gene: 11. In DNA form, the CDR3 reads TGCGCCAGCAGCTTGGTAGCGGGACTAGCAAAGCAATACAATGAGCAGTTCTTC. The encoded protein is CASSLVAGLAKQYNEQFF.